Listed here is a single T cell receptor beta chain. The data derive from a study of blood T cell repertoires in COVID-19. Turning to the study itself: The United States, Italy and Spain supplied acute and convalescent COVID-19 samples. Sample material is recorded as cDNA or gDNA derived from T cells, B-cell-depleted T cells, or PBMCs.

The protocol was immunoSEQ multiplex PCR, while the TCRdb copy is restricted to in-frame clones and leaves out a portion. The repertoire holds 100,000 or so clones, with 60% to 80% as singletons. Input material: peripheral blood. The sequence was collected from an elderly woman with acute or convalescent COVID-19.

This CDR3 reads CAIIDSPEAFF. The DNA for the CDR3 is TGTGCCATCATCGACAGCCCTGAAGCTTTCTTT. The chain carries TRBV6-5 and TRBJ1-1; weak D call: TRBD1 (5 bases). Germline CDR1 MNHEY, CDR2 SVGAGI. The CDR3 is made up of 11 amino acids. Trimming cost V 10 bases and J 6 bases, with 12 bases left between them.